This TCR beta chain was sequenced during a study of T cell responses to AZD1222 COVID-19 vaccine (dated by TCRdb to about 2021). Broadly, across the study: TCR sequencing covered 233 trial participants: 200 to 220 given two doses of AZD1222 and 26 given two doses of MenACWY control vaccine. Enrollment into the trials was organized by age into subgroups of 18-55, 56-69 and 70-plus years, and those subgroups contained roughly 140, 27 and 60 TCR-sequenced participants, respectively. Here is what the overall study found, with its caveats: Participants were mostly white British and included more females than males, and it was suggested by the authors that clonal diversity may have been underestimated. Vaccine-associated CD4 TCRs spanned the whole spike protein, with dominant responses in regions 160-218 and 743-854. Only six AZD1222 recipients were SARS-CoV-2 seropositive at baseline, limiting conclusions about previously exposed vaccinees. In the small 56-69-year group, the increase in depth fell short of significance, most likely because of low power. After two AZD1222 doses, both the breadth and the depth of spike-specific TCRs were significantly higher than at day 0 and than in MenACWY recipients. Because no day 14 peak-response samples were available, repertoires were characterized only after the peak T cell response. Reportedly, close to half of the unique spike-specific TCRs recognized epitopes lying outside the regions that are mutated in the B.1.351 and B.1.1.7 variants.

The intended sense of this specimen's time point label: about 28 days (+/-7) after the second vaccine dose. AZD1222 recipients whose second dose came at about 4 weeks and those whose second dose came at about 12 weeks were combined into one group, since spike-specific TCR depth and breadth did not differ between the two schedules. Samples from vaccinated people were obtained from the UK trials COV001 and COV002, which included a single-blind randomized controlled phase 2/3 trial of AZD1222 (ChAdOx1 nCoV-19) in healthy adults. For TCRbeta chain sequencing, PBMC samples from trial participants were taken at day 0 and at day 28 after the second dose. The CDR3 regions of human TCRbeta chains were analyzed by immunosequencing. The published analysis was carried out like this. TCRs in the repertoires were matched against a reference library of SARS-CoV-2-specific TCRs that had been generated with the MIRA antigen-specificity platform. Breadth meant the fraction of unique TCRs that were SARS-CoV-2-associated, whereas depth meant the fraction of total T cells that were SARS-CoV-2-associated. Using the MIRA data, each spike-specific TCR was assigned both to the spike region to which the TCR was reactive and to a CD4 or CD8 class. Log10-transformed breadth and depth values were compared by one-way ANOVA with Sidak's multiple comparisons tests. TCRdb holds this immuneACCESS table with in-frame rearrangements only. Some clones are missing; in checked studies, unresolved V genes explain under half, and the rest has no known cause. Clonal size and the V and J genes are those of that table, whereas D and trimming came from the DNA. Across this sample there are 100,000 to 130,000 clones, with around 90% seen only once. Clones ranked in the top ten supply around 5.9% of the sample.

Note on this clone: The specificity of this receptor is unknown. Base-call qualities are not available, and no considerably larger clone is one nucleotide away.

From the germline V gene (reference sequence), CDR1 is SEHNR and CDR2 is FQNEAQ. Inclusive of the bounding cysteine and phenylalanine, the CDR3 is 15 residues long. The read is trimmed to its CDR3 DNA, 45 bases read in frame from base 1. The germline ends are 20 bases apart after V is trimmed by 7 bases and J by 5 bases. The TCR comes from an adult who received the AZD1222 COVID-19 vaccine. This sample comprised peripheral blood, obtained 28 days after the second AZD1222 dose. The receptor chain draws on TRBV7-9 and TRBJ1-1; matching of 5 bases hints at TRBD1 as the D gene. CDR3 loop: CASKRGEGRRTEAFF. The nucleotide sequence reads TGTGCCAGCAAAAGAGGTGAGGGGCGGAGGACTGAAGCTTTCTTT.